This T cell receptor beta chain appears in the sequencing data of a study of STAT5B mutations in CD4+ large granular lymphocyte leukemia. On the study more broadly: Among healthy controls, a particular HLA allele went with more CDR3 'QG' motifs. Study-wide findings and caveats: Main leukemic clonotypes were patient-specific, but about 26% appeared at low frequency elsewhere. Without putative leukemic clones, patient CD4-sorted repertoires remained more clonal than healthy CD4+ repertoires. 8/27 top patient clones versus 2/35 control clones were TRBV06-family.

CDR3 length equals 17 residues. Germline V gene data show CDR1 as LGHNA and CDR2 as YSLEER. Trimming took 2 bases from V and 0 from J; bases not matched to a gene: 7. TCRdb keeps only in-frame clones here, not all; method: immunoSEQ multiplex PCR. The data show 35,000 to 45,000 clones, 80% to 90% seen once. Details on this clone: The antigen is undetermined.

Sequenced: CD4+ T cells from blood buffy coats. The sequence was obtained from a human donor in good health. This rearrangement joins TRBV4-3 to TRBJ2-1; 7 bases align to TRBD2. CDR3 protein: CASSQTITSASYNEQFF. CDR3 nucleotide sequence: TGCGCCAGCAGCCAAACTATAACTAGCGCCTCCTACAATGAGCAGTTCTTC.